This T cell receptor beta chain comes out of a study of shared clonotypes between healthy human individuals. About this clone itself: What it binds is not known.

The CDR3 totals 10 residues. The V gene's germline CDR1 is DFQATT and CDR2 SNEGSKA (reference sequence). The study ran the assay at deep level. Sequencing was performed with immunoSEQ multiplex PCR; in TCRdb, only in-frame clones are kept and a portion is missing. The sample consists of roughly 2 million clones, approximately 95% of them appearing once. General study findings and limits: Naive CD4 clonotypes were shared across a handful of donors at 5% to 6%.

The J gene is TRBJ2-3, the V gene TRBV20-1; no clear D gene. The J call may not be correct, given that the DNA end is closer to TRBJ1-5. This clonotype was obtained from a man between 18 and 29 years old in good health. The sample taken for sequencing was naive CD4+ T cells sorted from blood. Subset reported: CD45RA+ positively selected. The CDR3 sequence is CSARLEGQHF. DNA for the CDR3: TGCAGTGCTAGACTAGAGGGCCAGCATTTT.